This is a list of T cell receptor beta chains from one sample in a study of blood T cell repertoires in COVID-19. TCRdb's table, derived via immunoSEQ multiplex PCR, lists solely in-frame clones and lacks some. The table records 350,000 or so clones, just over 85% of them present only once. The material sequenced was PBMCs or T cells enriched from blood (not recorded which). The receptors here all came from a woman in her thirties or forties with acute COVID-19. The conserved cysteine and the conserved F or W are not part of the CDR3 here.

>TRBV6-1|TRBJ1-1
ASSEQVRNTEAF
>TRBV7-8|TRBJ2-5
ASSLMRGGVQETQY
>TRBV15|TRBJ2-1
ATSRDGGQVYEQF
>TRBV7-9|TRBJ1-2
ASSPRQGRNYGYT
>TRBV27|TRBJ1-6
ASSSTVWSSYNSPLH
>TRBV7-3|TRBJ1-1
ASSSYRNTEAF
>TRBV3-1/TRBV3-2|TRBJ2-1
ASSQDGGGGEQF
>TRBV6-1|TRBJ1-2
ASSEEQPGGDYGYT
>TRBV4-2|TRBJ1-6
ASSQPMNGSPLH
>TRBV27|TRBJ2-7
ASSSSGLAGPTSREQY
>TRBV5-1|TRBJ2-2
ASSLGPAGELF
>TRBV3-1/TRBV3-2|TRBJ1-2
ASSQDIGGAFSDGYT
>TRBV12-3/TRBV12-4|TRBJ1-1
ASSPTLAEAF
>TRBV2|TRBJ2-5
ASSIQGWETQY
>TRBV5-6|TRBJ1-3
ASSLLPSGNTIY
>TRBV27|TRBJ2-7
ASRPRDRGSYEQY
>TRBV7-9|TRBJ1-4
ASSLDRGREKLF
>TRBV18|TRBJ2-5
ASSLLGQGFGETQY
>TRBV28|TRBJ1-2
ASSLRGNYGYT
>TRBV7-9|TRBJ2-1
ASSSPRRLAGGGEQF
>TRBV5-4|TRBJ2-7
ASSPGTSGGLSSYEQY
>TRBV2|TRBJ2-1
ASSEKRPRYPNEQF
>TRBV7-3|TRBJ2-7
ASSRGAGFSYEQY
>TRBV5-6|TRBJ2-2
ASSLAPRTGATGELF
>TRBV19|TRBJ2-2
ASSILAKLAGAPKELF
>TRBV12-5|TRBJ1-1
ASGLSGASEAF
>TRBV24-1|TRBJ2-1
ATSEEQGANNEQF
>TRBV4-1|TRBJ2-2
ASSQDPKFTDRVLDTGELF
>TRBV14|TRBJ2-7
ASSQDQGLGGYEQY
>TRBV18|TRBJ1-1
ASSLRGVSIEAF
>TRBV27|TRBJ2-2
ASSLYASSGSNTGELF
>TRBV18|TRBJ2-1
ASSPRTSGGYNEQF
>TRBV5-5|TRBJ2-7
ASSPGQFYEQY
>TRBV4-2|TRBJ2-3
ASSQGLVTDTQY
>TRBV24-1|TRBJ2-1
ATQDTRLGVNEQF
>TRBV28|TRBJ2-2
ASREDYMADTGELF
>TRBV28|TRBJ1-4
ASSLSTRGNEKLF
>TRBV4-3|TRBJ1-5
ASSQDYREPQH
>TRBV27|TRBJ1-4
ASSPTGTPATNEKLF
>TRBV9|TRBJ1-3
ASSAGQAGNTIY
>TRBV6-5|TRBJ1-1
ASIGGMNTEAF
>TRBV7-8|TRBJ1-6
ASSRGLHPSYNSPLH
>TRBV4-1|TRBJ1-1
ASSPGESGGLTEAF
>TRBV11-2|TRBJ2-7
ASSLSQLASYEQY
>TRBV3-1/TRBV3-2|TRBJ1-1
ASSQDGGIRNTEAF
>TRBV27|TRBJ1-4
ASGGGGRNEKLF
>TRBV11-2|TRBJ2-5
ASSLSPGVEETQY
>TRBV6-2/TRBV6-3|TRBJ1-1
ASSYGRDTEAF
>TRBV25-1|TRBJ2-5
ASSDPTEYQETQY
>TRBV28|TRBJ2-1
ASSLPTLASGEGIYNEQF
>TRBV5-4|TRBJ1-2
ASSFDRDYGYT
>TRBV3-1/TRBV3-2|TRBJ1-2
ASSRDSSTWGYT
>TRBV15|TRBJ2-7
ATSREATSGAYEQY
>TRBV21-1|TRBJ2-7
ASSSDRGDRTYEQY
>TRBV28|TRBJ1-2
ASSLLSGGNT